These 9 T cell receptor beta chains came from one sample sequenced in a study of breast tumors, draining lymph nodes, adjacent tissues (dated by TCRdb to 2016 to 2017). Lymph node samples came from the axillary draining lymph nodes of breast cancer patients. The library relied on multiplex PCR. The instrument was an Illumina HiSeq 2000. TCRdb reanalyzed the raw reads on its own, using fastp at Q25 for trimming and MiXCR for clone calling, and kept in-frame beta chains. Each entry is one CDR3 protein sequence, shown with its most common DNA and genes. For this sample the table gives some 200,000 distinct CDR3 sequences, of which 31% were detected only once. In total, the top ten clones hold approximately 4.3% of the sample. Sequenced input: axillary lymph node tissue. The receptor set was obtained from a female donor with breast cancer. Some clones in this sample may be carry-over from other donors' samples.

This clonotype was observed a few times. The V call is TRBV6-6, the J call TRBJ2-3; D call uncertain. The ends were cut back, 11 bases at V and 1 base at J, with 13 bases in the middle. Germline values: CDR1 MNHNY, CDR2 SVGAGI (reference sequence). The CDR3 runs 13 residues. CDR3 residues: CASYHSGTDTQYF. The CDR3 DNA sequence: TGTGCCTCCTATCATTCCGGCACAGATACGCAGTATTTT.

This clonotype was observed many times. This chain uses TRBV28 with TRBJ2-3; D is uncertain. The CDR3 spans 14 residues. In germline, CDR1 is MDHEN, CDR2 SYDVKM. V lost 2 bases to trimming and J lost 6 bases, with 12 bases between them. The chain's CDR3 is CASSLPGNGDTQYF. The CDR3 DNA is TGTGCCAGCAGTTTACCCGGAAATGGGGATACGCAGTATTTT.

As for this clonotype: Since a much larger clone is just one base distant, this may be a read error. The rearrangement links TRBV11-2 to TRBJ2-7; TRBD2 matches at 7 bases. Germline V gene data show CDR1 as SGHAT and CDR2 as FQNNGV. The CDR3 covers 14 residues. Trimming took 4 bases from V and 4 from J; bases not matched to a gene: 7. The CDR3 region is CASSSSREAYEQYF. The CDR3 region has the DNA TGTGCCAGCAGCTCCTCCCGGGAGGCGTACGAGCAGTACTTC. Using reference TRBV11-2 and TRBJ2-7 for the parts outside the CDR3, the full variable domain is EAGVAQSPRYKIIEKRQSVAFWCNPISGHATLYWYQQILGQGPKLLIQFQNNGVVDDSQLPKDRFSAERLKGVDSTLKIQPAKLEDSAVYLCASSSSREAYEQYFGPGTRLTVT.

The sample holds one count of this clonotype. This chain uses TRBV5-5 with TRBJ1-6; 9 nucleotides align to TRBD1. The CDR3 runs to 16 residues. Germline CDR1 reads SGHKS; CDR2 reads YYEKEE (reference sequence). Germline trimming cut 0 bases from V and 11 bases from J; bases unmatched to any gene: 9. The DNA of the CDR3 is TGTGCCAGCAGCTTGGTTGGACAGGGGAACAATCCACCCCTCCACTTT. It encodes CASSLVGQGNNPPLHF.

Comment on this clonotype: A much larger clone is a single base away; this may be a read error. The chain combines TRBV6-5 with TRBJ2-1, with D uncertain. The germline CDR1 and CDR2 sequences are MNHEY and SVGAGI. CDR3 length: 13 residues. The CDR3 DNA is TGTACCAGCACGGCGAGGCAGACCAATGAGCAGTTCTTC. This gives the protein CTSTARQTNEQFF.

At least ten counts were recorded for this clonotype. The genes are TRBV10-3 and TRBJ2-4; no definite D call. The V gene's germline CDR1 is ENHRY and CDR2 SYGVKD. This CDR3 has 13 amino acids. V lost 2 bases, J lost 6 bases, and 8 bases lay in between. CDR3: CAISEGLLNIQYF. The CDR3 bases are TGTGCCATCAGTGAGGGGTTACTAAACATTCAGTACTTC.

To note about this clonotype: Possible read error: a much larger clone is one base away. The chain joins TRBV5-4 to TRBJ2-2; 7 bases are shared with TRBD1. Germline-derived CDR1 and CDR2 are SGHNT and YYREEE (reference sequence). Trimming cost V 5 bases and J 3 bases; bases outside gene matches: 10. This CDR3 is 16 amino acids long. The chain's CDR3 is CASSFGQAADTGELFF. CDR3 in DNA: TGTGCCAGCAGTTTCGGACAGGCGGCAGACACCGGGGAGCTGTTTTTT.

In this sample, this clonotype turned up many times. The rearrangement links TRBV2 to TRBJ1-2; D is undetermined. Trimming removed 6 bases at V and 8 bases at J, with 10 bases between. The CDR3 has 11 amino acids. The germline CDR1 and CDR2 sequences are SNHLY and FYNNEI. DNA of the CDR3: TGTGCCAGCAGACTGGGATGGGGCTACACCTTC. Encoded protein: CASRLGWGYTF.

This clonotype was seen only a few times. The chain recombines TRBV3-1 with TRBJ2-2; 9 bases line up with TRBD2. The CDR3 contains 14 residues. Germline V gene data show CDR1 as LGHDT and CDR2 as YNNKEL (reference sequence). J lost 5 bases, V lost 4 bases, and 2 bases had no gene match. The CDR3 coding sequence is TGTGCCAGCAGCCTTAGCGGGGGTACCGGGGAGCTGTTTTTT. Its translation: CASSLSGGTGELFF.